The 15 T cell receptor beta chains below were found in one sample sequenced in a study of shared clonotypes between healthy human individuals. The protocol was immunoSEQ multiplex PCR, while the TCRdb copy is restricted to in-frame clones and leaves out a portion. Of about 2.1 million clones in the sample, just over 90% were seen once. Naive-designated CD8 cells lacked CD45RO, were positively enriched for CCR7, and omitted terminally differentiated effector memory CD45RA+ cells. Sequencing used naive CD8+ T cells from PBMCs. The receptor set was obtained from a man between 18 and 29 years old in good health. Some clones in this sample may be carry-over from other donors' samples.

As concerns this clone: Other DNA sequences in this specimen translate into the identical CDR3. The V call is TRBV28, the J call TRBJ1-1, with a weak D call TRBD1 (5 bases). Trimming pared 5 bases from V and 2 bases from J, leaving 12 bases between. The CDR3 sequence is 14 residues long. Per the germline V gene, CDR1 is MDHEN and CDR2 is SYDVKM. This chain's CDR3 is CASSPTALNTEAFF. The CDR3 nucleotides are TGTGCCAGCAGTCCGACAGCGCTTAACACTGAAGCTTTCTTT.

The rearrangement joins TRBV5-4 to TRBJ2-1; maybe TRBD2 (6 bases). The germline gives CDR1 SGHNT, CDR2 YYREEE (reference sequence). V was clipped by 0 bases and J by 3 bases, with 10 bases between them. CDR3 length equals 15 residues. CDR3 coding DNA: TGTGCCAGCAGCTTGGGACTCGGGAGCTACAATGAGCAGTTCTTC. Its protein is CASSLGLGSYNEQFF.

On this clone itself: At the DNA level, this CDR3 is encoded by other sequences in the same sample as well. The rearrangement links TRBV27 to TRBJ2-2, with D possibly being TRBD2 (5 bases). Trimming removed 6 bases from V and 5 bases from J, with 10 bases in between. This CDR3 comprises 13 residues. Germline V gene lookup returns CDR1 MNHEY and CDR2 SMNVEV (reference sequence). The CDR3 sequence: CASSPRRTGELFF. CDR3 DNA sequence: TGTGCCAGCAGCCCCAGGAGGACCGGGGAGCTGTTTTTT.

The chain recombines TRBV7-9 with TRBJ2-7; TRBD2 matches at 8 bases. Looked up from germline, CDR1 is SEHNR and CDR2 is FQNEAQ (reference sequence). This CDR3 contains 19 residues. With V trimmed by 5 bases and J by 2 bases, 20 bases remained unmatched. The CDR3, as DNA: TGTGCCAGCAGCCCCCTAAGGGGCCTTTTAGCGGGATCGCCCTACGAGCAGTACTTC. This codes for CASSPLRGLLAGSPYEQYF.

This chain joins TRBV6-1 and TRBJ1-1; no clear D gene. CDR3 length equals 13 residues. V lost 4 bases and J lost 1, with 7 bases in between. Germline CDR1 MNHNS, CDR2 SASEGT. CDR3 bases: TGTGCCAGCAGTGGGAGTCGGAACACTGAAGCTTTCTTT. This encodes CASSGSRNTEAFF.

With regard to this clone: A junction end diverges from the germline sequence, so it may reflect a read error. The V and J genes are TRBV27 and TRBJ2-1, with 9 bases aligning to TRBD2. Germline V CDR1 and CDR2: MNHEY, SMNVEV (reference sequence). This CDR3 is built from 15 residues. CDR3 in DNA: TGTGCCAGCTCTTCCCGACTAGCGGAGTACACTGAGCAGTTCTTC. Amino acid sequence: CASSSRLAEYTEQFF.

The chain links TRBV9 to TRBJ1-5, with D possibly TRBD1 on 5 matching bases. Germline loops: CDR1 SGDLS, CDR2 YYNGEE. Trimming took off 0 bases at V and 0 bases at J, with 13 bases between the two ends. The length of the CDR3 is 17 residues. The CDR3 sequence: CASSVDRHDYSNQPQHF. The CDR3 DNA reads as TGTGCCAGCAGCGTAGACAGGCATGATTATAGCAATCAGCCCCAGCATTTT.

The chain uses TRBV9 and TRBJ2-7; a weak D match, TRBD2 (6 bases). This CDR3 has 14 amino acids. Germline loops: CDR1 SGDLS, CDR2 YYNGEE. Trimming took 0 bases from V and 2 from J, leaving 9 bases between them. CDR3 bases: TGTGCCAGCAGCGTAGTTGCGGGACCCTACGAGCAGTACTTC. Translation gives CASSVVAGPYEQYF. Full variable domain (remainder filled in from reference TRBV9 and TRBJ2-7): DSGVTQTPKHLITATGQRVTLRCSPRSGDLSVYWYQQSLDQGLQFLIQYYNGEERAKGNILERFSAQQFPDLHSELNLSSLELGDSALYFCASSVVAGPYEQYFGPGTRLTVT.

The rearrangement joins TRBV7-9 to TRBJ2-1, with 7 bases matching TRBD1. The CDR3 is made up of 14 amino acids. Unmatched junction bases numbered 7, after V lost 4 bases and J lost 7 bases. Germline-derived CDR1 and CDR2 are SEHNR and FQNEAQ (reference sequence). The CDR3 bases are TGTGCCAGCAGCTCCGACAACAGGGGAAATGAGCAGTTCTTC. Protein: CASSSDNRGNEQFF.

The chain is built from TRBV30 and TRBJ1-3; D is uncertain. Trimming shortened V by 2 bases and J by 0 bases, and 14 bases separated the two germline ends. CDR1 is GTSNPN, CDR2 SVGIG, per germline (reference sequence). The CDR3 loop spans 16 amino acids. DNA for the CDR3: TGTGCCTGGAGTAGCGGGGTGGGAGACTCTGGAAACACCATATATTTT. Amino acid sequence: CAWSSGVGDSGNTIYF.

This rearrangement joins TRBV7-9 to TRBJ1-1; 9 bases align to TRBD1. Germline trimming cut 5 bases from V and 5 bases from J; bases unmatched to any gene: 12. There are 16 residues in the CDR3. The V gene's germline CDR1 is SEHNR and CDR2 FQNEAQ (reference sequence). In DNA, the CDR3 is TGTGCCAGCAGCGGGGCTCCGGGACAGGGATCAACTGAAGCTTTCTTT. As protein: CASSGAPGQGSTEAFF.

The rearrangement links TRBV29-1 to TRBJ2-1; D not resolved. CDR1 and CDR2 from the germline V gene are SQVTM and ANQGSEA. Trimming stripped 0 bases from V and 7 bases from J, with 10 bases between. CDR3 size: 13 residues. The CDR3 coding sequence is TGCAGCGTTGAAGAGGTGAATCTAAATGAGCAGTTCTTC. Encoded protein: CSVEEVNLNEQFF.

The chain has TRBV19 and TRBJ1-4, with 9 positions matching TRBD1. CDR1 is LNHDA, CDR2 SQIVND, per germline (reference sequence). V was clipped by 6 bases and J by 3 bases; unmatched bases: 8. The CDR3 has 16 amino acids. In nucleotides, the CDR3 is TGTGCCAGTAGGAAGGGACAGGGATATCCTAATGAAAAACTGTTTTTT. As protein: CASRKGQGYPNEKLFF.

The gene calls are TRBV4-3 and TRBJ2-7, with unresolved D. The V end was cut by 0 bases, the J end by 0 bases, with 9 bases between. The germline CDR1 and CDR2 sequences are LGHNA and YSLEER. This CDR3 has 15 amino acids. The CDR3 DNA is TGCGCCAGCAGCCAAGAAAGCAGGAGCTCCTACGAGCAGTACTTC. Translated, it gives CASSQESRSSYEQYF.

This clone appeared a single time. This chain joins TRBV6-1 and TRBJ2-7, with TRBD1 identical over 9 bases. This CDR3 contains 14 residues. From germline, CDR1 is MNHNS and CDR2 SASEGT. The V and J ends lost 7 bases and 2 bases, in that order; junction bases with no gene match: 6. CDR3 DNA: TGTGCCAGCACCGCGGGACAGGGAACCTACGAGCAGTACTTC. This gives the protein CASTAGQGTYEQYF.